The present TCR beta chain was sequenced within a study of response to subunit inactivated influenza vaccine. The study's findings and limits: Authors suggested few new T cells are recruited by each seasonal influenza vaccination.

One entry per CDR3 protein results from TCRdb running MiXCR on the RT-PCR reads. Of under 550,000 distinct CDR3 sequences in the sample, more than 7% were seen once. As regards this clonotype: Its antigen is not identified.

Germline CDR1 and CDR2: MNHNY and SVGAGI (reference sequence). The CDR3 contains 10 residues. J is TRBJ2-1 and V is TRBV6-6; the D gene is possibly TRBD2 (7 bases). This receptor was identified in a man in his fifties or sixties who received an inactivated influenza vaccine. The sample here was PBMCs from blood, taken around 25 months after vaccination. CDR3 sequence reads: CVAGAGEQFF. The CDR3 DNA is TGTGTGGCGGGGGCAGGAGAGCAGTTCTTC.